This is a list of T cell receptor beta chains from one sample in a study of T cell responses to AZD1222 COVID-19 vaccine. Some clones are missing from TCRdb's copy, which holds only in-frame ones; the method was immunoSEQ multiplex PCR. The sample lists 170,000 or so clones; 87% were seen once. The sample in question was peripheral blood, obtained on day 0 of AZD1222 vaccination. The receptor set was obtained from an adult in good health. CDR3s include the opening cysteine and the closing phenylalanine or tryptophan. The D gene is left open where the match is weak.

NA,TRBV9,TRBJ1-4,CASSVVGPHVEKLFF
TRBD2,TRBV2,TRBJ2-7,CASRKLAGSYEQYF
TRBD2,TRBV25-1,TRBJ2-1,CASRTSGRGNEQFF
NA,TRBV10-2,TRBJ2-3,CASGNQGLTDTQYF
NA,TRBV3-1/TRBV3-2,TRBJ1-6,CASSQSSNSPLHF
NA,TRBV30,TRBJ1-5,CAWSSASPRHNQPQHF
TRBD2,TRBV7-2,TRBJ2-7,CASSKSPSGNYEQYF
NA,TRBV2,TRBJ2-1,CASSRVMGYNEQFF
NA,TRBV11-2,TRBJ1-1,CASSLLGAMNTEAFF
NA,TRBV11-2,TRBJ2-3,CASSLVGDASTDTQYF
NA,TRBV24-1,TRBJ1-3,CATSDLTGNTIYF
NA,TRBV28,TRBJ1-1,CASSLDRNTEAFF
TRBD2,TRBV30,TRBJ2-3,CAWSRPGLAGGLPTDTQYF
TRBD1,TRBV19,TRBJ1-2,CASSSQQGATRSFGYTF
TRBD1,TRBV30,TRBJ1-2,CAWSPRGLGYGYTF
NA,TRBV7-9,TRBJ2-6,CASSARWANVLTF
TRBD1,TRBV6-6,TRBJ2-7,CASSQDRVSYEQYF